The 10 T cell receptor beta chains reported below all come from one sample, sequenced in a study of control samples from healthy donors and cancer patients. Some clones are missing from TCRdb's copy, which holds only in-frame ones; the method was immunoSEQ multiplex PCR. The sample records about 140,000 clones, approximately 94% being singletons. The sequencing input was blood. The source is a man aged 35 to 55 in good health.

This clone was observed once. The rearrangement uses TRBV27 and TRBJ2-7; D is unclear. Germline CDR1 and CDR2: MNHEY and SMNVEV (reference sequence). This CDR3 has 14 amino acids. Trimming left V 3 bases short and J 1 base short, with 10 bases between. The CDR3 reads CASSLYSGSYEQYF. For the CDR3, the DNA is TGTGCCAGCAGTTTGTATAGTGGTTCCTACGAGCAGTACTTC.

V gene TRBV5-4 combines with J gene TRBJ1-2; D is possibly TRBD1 (6 bases). The CDR3 runs to 15 residues. V gave up 1 base and J gave up 0 bases, with 10 bases separating them. CDR1 SGHNT and CDR2 YYREEE come from the germline V gene (reference sequence). DNA for the CDR3: TGTGCCAGCAGCTTGCAGGGGTCAGCTAACTATGGCTACACCTTC. Protein sequence: CASSLQGSANYGYTF.

The count of this clone is one. V usage is TRBV3-1 (or the pseudogene TRBV3-2) and J usage is TRBJ2-5; D might be TRBD1 or TRBD2, each matching 5 bases. Trimming stripped 3 bases from V and 4 bases from J, with 18 bases between. This CDR3 is 16 amino acids long. Germline V gene sequence: CDR1 LGHDT, CDR2 YNNKEL (reference sequence). CDR3 DNA: TGTGCCAGCAGCCATCGAGGGACGGGCCTGGGAGAGACCCAGTACTTC. Translation gives CASSHRGTGLGETQYF.

This clone has a single count. The chain has TRBV5-6 and TRBJ2-3; TRBD2 matches 9 bases. CDR3 length: 15 residues. Trimming cost V 2 bases and J 1 base; bases outside gene matches: 2. Germline-derived CDR1 and CDR2 are SGHDT and YYEEEE. The CDR3 loop reads CASSFPSGGTDTQYF. The CDR3 bases are TGTGCCAGCAGCTTTCCTAGCGGGGGCACAGATACGCAGTATTTT. The entire variable domain, with the rest obtained from reference TRBV5-6 and TRBJ2-3, is as follows: DAGVTQSPTHLIKTRGQQVTLRCSPKSGHDTVSWYQQALGQGPQFIFQYYEEEERQRGNFPDRFSGHQFPNYSSELNVNALLLGDSALYLCASSFPSGGTDTQYFGPGTRLTVL.

The J gene is TRBJ1-1, the V gene TRBV7-6; TRBD1 might be the D (5 bases). V was clipped by 1 base and J by 0 bases, with 18 bases between them. This CDR3 has 18 amino acids. Germline V CDR1 and CDR2: SGHVS, FNYEAQ. The CDR3 DNA reads as TGTGCCAGCAGCTTAGTAAACGGTGTCCGGGGGATGAACACTGAAGCTTTCTTT. Translating gives CASSLVNGVRGMNTEAFF.

V gene TRBV24-1 combines with J gene TRBJ1-3, with 7 bases matching TRBD1. This CDR3 contains 14 residues. Germline trimming cut 3 bases from V and 2 bases from J; bases unmatched to any gene: 0. Germline V gene lookup returns CDR1 KGHDR and CDR2 SFDVKD. This CDR3 reads CATSDTGAGNTIYF. The CDR3 DNA sequence: TGTGCCACCAGTGATACAGGGGCTGGAAACACCATATATTTT.

The chain recombines TRBV28 with TRBJ1-5; 7 bases line up with TRBD1. The ends lost 2 bases at V and 6 bases at J; junction bases unmatched: 4. Per the germline V gene, CDR1 is MDHEN and CDR2 is SYDVKM. The CDR3 length is 14 residues. The CDR3, as DNA: TGTGCCAGCAGTTTAAAGTGGACAGGTCAGCCCCAGCATTTT. Translating gives CASSLKWTGQPQHF.

The sample holds one count of this clone. This rearrangement joins TRBV7-2 to TRBJ1-5; D gene ambiguous. The CDR3 runs 17 residues. V was shortened by 4 bases and J by 5 bases, with 21 bases between the two germline ends. The germline CDR1 and CDR2 sequences are SGHTA and FQGNSA. The CDR3 sequence is CASSWLGRGMRDQPQHF. In DNA form, the CDR3 reads TGTGCCAGCAGCTGGCTTGGGCGGGGAATGAGGGATCAGCCCCAGCATTTT. The whole variable domain, remainder taken from reference TRBV7-2 and TRBJ1-5, is GAGVSQSPSNKVTEKGKDVELRCDPISGHTALYWYRQSLGQGLEFLIYFQGNSAPDKSGLPSDRFSAERTGGSVSTLTIQRTQQEDSAVYLCASSWLGRGMRDQPQHFGDGTRLSIL.

The chain combines TRBV19 with TRBJ2-7; D unclear. V gave up 6 bases and J gave up 7 bases, with 10 bases separating them. Germline CDR1 and CDR2: LNHDA and SQIVND (reference sequence). The CDR3 extends over 11 amino acids. The chain's CDR3 is CASRSGREQYF. CDR3 coding DNA: TGTGCCAGTAGGTCGGGTCGGGAGCAGTACTTC.

The chain is built from TRBV14 and TRBJ2-7; 12 bases are a match to TRBD1. This CDR3 region has 13 residues. Germline CDR1 SGHDN, CDR2 FVKESK. Trimming cost V 8 bases and J 4 bases; bases outside gene matches: 3. This CDR3 is CASGTGGFYEQYF. CDR3 sequence (DNA): TGTGCCAGCGGGACAGGGGGCTTTTACGAGCAGTACTTC.